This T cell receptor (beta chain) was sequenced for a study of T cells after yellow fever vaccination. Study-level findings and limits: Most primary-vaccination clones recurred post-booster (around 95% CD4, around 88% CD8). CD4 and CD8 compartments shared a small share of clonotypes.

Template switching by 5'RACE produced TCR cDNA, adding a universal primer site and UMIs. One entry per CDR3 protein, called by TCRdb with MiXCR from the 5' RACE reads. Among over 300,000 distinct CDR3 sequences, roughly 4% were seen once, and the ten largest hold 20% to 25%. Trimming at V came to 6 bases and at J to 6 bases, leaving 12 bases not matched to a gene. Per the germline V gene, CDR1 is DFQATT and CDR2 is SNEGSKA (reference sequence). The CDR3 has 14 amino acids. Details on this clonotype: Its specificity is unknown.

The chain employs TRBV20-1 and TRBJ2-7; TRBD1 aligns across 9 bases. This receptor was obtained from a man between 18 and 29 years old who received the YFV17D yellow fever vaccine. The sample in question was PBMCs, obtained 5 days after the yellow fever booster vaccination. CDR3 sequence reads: CSADPGTGLFEQYF. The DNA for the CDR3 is TGCAGTGCCGACCCCGGGACAGGGCTATTCGAGCAGTACTTC.